This TCR beta chain appears in the sequencing data of a study of blood T cell repertoires in COVID-19. Whole-study context: Samples of COVID-19 (acute and convalescent) were obtained from the United States, Italy and Spain. T cells, B-cell-depleted T cells, or PBMCs supplied cDNA or gDNA.

Authors' processing steps: It was from reference gene primer amplification that nucleated cell counts were estimated. Measured with immunoSEQ multiplex PCR; TCRdb has only the in-frame clones, and not every one. The V and J calls and clone size come from that table; D and trimming were worked out from the DNA. Counted here are around 170,000 clones, around 87% occurring once; the ten biggest clones make up under 0.7%. Enrolled during active infection, Seattle patients were then followed longitudinally. Trimming took 5 bases from V and 3 from J, leaving 13 bases between them. Germline assignment: CDR1 SGHTA and CDR2 FQGNSA. CDR3 size: 14 residues.

This chain joins TRBV7-2 and TRBJ1-1; D uncertain. The sequenced sample consisted of peripheral blood. The sequence came from a man between 60 and 75 years old with COVID-19, enrolled during active disease. The CDR3 spells CASSRGRPDTEAFF. The CDR3 nucleotides are TGTGCCAGCAGCCGGGGTAGGCCGGACACTGAAGCTTTCTTT.